This passage covers 8 T cell receptor beta chains from one sample sequenced in a study of technical replicates of blood from a few donors. The data were produced by immunoSEQ multiplex PCR, yet TCRdb's version contains in-frame clones alone and is incomplete. Here the sample spans tens of thousands of clones, approximately 95% being singletons. Sequenced input: T cells isolated from PBMCs. These receptors were obtained from a human donor in good health.

This clone was detected once. The chain joins TRBV6-5 to TRBJ1-1, with D hard to call. The CDR3 spans 14 residues. Germline V gene sequence: CDR1 MNHEY, CDR2 SVGAGI. Trimming took off 2 bases at V and 1 base at J, with 8 bases between the two ends. For the CDR3, the DNA is TGTGCCAGCAGTTACGCTAATAGGAACACTGAAGCTTTCTTT. It encodes CASSYANRNTEAFF.

This rearrangement joins TRBV28 to TRBJ2-7, with a weak D call TRBD2 (6 bases). Germline loops: CDR1 MDHEN, CDR2 SYDVKM. Trimming removed 5 bases from V and 4 bases from J, with 18 bases in between. This CDR3 has 15 amino acids. The chain's CDR3 is CASSTLGRFFYEQYF. The DNA of the CDR3 is TGTGCCAGCAGTACACTAGGGAGGTTCTTTTACGAGCAGTACTTC.

The gene calls are TRBV28 and TRBJ1-1; D remains unclear. Germline V lookup: CDR1 MDHEN, CDR2 SYDVKM. The length of the CDR3 is 15 residues. Trimming shortened V by 7 bases and J by 0 bases, and 15 bases separated the two germline ends. Here the CDR3 reads CASNPGRLMNTEAFF. The CDR3 nucleotides read TGTGCCAGCAATCCTGGCAGGCTCATGAACACTGAAGCTTTCTTT.

The rearrangement joins TRBV4-1 to TRBJ2-7, with 7 positions matching TRBD1. The V and J ends lost 3 bases and 2 bases, in that order; junction bases with no gene match: 7. Germline V gene lookup returns CDR1 MGHRA and CDR2 YSYEKL. The CDR3 is 15 amino acids. CDR3 region: CASSQADRAPYEQYF. The CDR3, as DNA: TGCGCCAGCAGCCAGGCTGACAGGGCCCCCTACGAGCAGTACTTC.

This clone has only one observation. The rearrangement uses TRBV5-1 and TRBJ2-3; D remains ambiguous. Germline values: CDR1 SGHRS, CDR2 YFSETQ. This CDR3 is built from 15 residues. The germline V and J ends were trimmed by 4 bases and 2 bases, with 14 bases remaining between them. CDR3 in amino acids: CASSPTPTATDTQYF. The CDR3 DNA follows: TGCGCCAGCAGCCCAACCCCAACAGCCACAGATACGCAGTATTTT.

The chain couples TRBV5-1 to TRBJ2-7; 10 bases agree with TRBD1. CDR1 SGHRS and CDR2 YFSETQ come from the germline V gene. Losses at the gene ends were 7 bases for V and 6 bases for J; bases not matched to a gene: 7. CDR3 length: 13 amino acids. CDR3 sequence: CASAGQGVSEQYF. The CDR3 DNA reads TGCGCCAGCGCCGGACAGGGGGTCTCCGAGCAGTACTTC.

The rearrangement uses TRBV5-4 and TRBJ2-1, with a weak D call TRBD2 (6 bases). The CDR3 loop spans 15 amino acids. CDR1 is SGHNT and CDR2 is YYREEE in the germline V gene (reference sequence). Trimming took off 4 bases at V and 0 bases at J, with 11 bases between the two ends. In DNA, the CDR3 is TGTGCCAGCAGCCTAGCGCTAAACTCCTACAATGAGCAGTTCTTC. It yields the protein CASSLALNSYNEQFF.

The chain has TRBV29-1 and TRBJ2-3; D is unclear. The CDR3 has 13 amino acids. Germline V gene lookup returns CDR1 SQVTM and CDR2 ANQGSEA. V was shortened by 6 bases and J by 1 base, with 11 bases between the two germline ends. The CDR3 loop reads CSVELDGTDTQYF. CDR3 coding DNA: TGCAGCGTAGAGCTAGACGGCACAGATACGCAGTATTTT.